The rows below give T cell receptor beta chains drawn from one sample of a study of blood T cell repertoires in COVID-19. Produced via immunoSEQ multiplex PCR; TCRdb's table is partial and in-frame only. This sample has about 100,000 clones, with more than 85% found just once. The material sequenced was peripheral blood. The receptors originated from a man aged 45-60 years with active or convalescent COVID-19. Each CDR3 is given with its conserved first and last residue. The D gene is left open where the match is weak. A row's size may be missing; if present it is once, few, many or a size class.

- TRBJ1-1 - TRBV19 CATLPGHLNTEAFF TGTGCCACTCTGCCGGGACACCTGAACACTGAAGCTTTCTTT
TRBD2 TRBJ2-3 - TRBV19 CASSIDGGGATTDTQYF TGTGCCAGTAGTATAGATGGCGGGGGGGCGACCACAGATACGCAGTATTTT
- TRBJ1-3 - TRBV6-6 CASSRRDSGNTIYF TGTGCCAGCAGCCGGAGGGACTCTGGAAACACCATATATTTT
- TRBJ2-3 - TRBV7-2 CASSLWAGEADTQYF TGTGCCAGCAGCTTATGGGCAGGGGAAGCAGATACGCAGTATTTT
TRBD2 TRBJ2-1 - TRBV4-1 CASSQELAGGPNEQFF TGCGCCAGCAGCCAAGAACTAGCGGGGGGGCCCAATGAGCAGTTCTTC
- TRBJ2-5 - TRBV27 CASSLGKLGQGGRETQYF TGTGCCAGCAGTTTGGGAAAACTCGGACAGGGAGGGCGGGAGACCCAGTACTTC
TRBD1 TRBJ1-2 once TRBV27 CASRTGSSSYGYTF TGTGCCAGCAGGACAGGGTCGAGCTCCTATGGCTACACCTTC
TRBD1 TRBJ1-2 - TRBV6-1 CASSEAGGTVYGYTF TGTGCCAGCAGTGAAGCCGGAGGGACAGTCTATGGCTACACCTTC
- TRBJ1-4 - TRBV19 CASSIPSATNEKLFF TGTGCCAGTAGTATCCCCAGTGCAACTAATGAAAAACTGTTTTTT
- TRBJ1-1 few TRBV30 CAWSRGSYTEAFF TGTGCCTGGAGCCGAGGGAGTTACACTGAAGCTTTCTTT
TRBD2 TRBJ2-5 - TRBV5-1 CASSLGYATSGGQETQYF TGCGCCAGCAGCTTGGGGTATGCGACTAGCGGGGGCCAAGAGACCCAGTACTTC
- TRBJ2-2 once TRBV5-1 CASSSDTNTGELFF TGCGCCAGCAGCTCGGACACGAACACCGGGGAGCTGTTTTTT
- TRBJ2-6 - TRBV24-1 CATSERSDSGANVLTF TGTGCCACCAGTGAGAGGTCGGACTCTGGGGCCAACGTCCTGACTTTC
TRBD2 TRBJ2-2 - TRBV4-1 CASSQAVLAEATGELFF TGCGCCAGCAGCCAAGCAGTGCTAGCGGAGGCCACCGGGGAGCTGTTTTTT
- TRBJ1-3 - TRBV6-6 CASRRTGSGNTIYF TGTGCCAGCAGACGAACAGGGTCTGGAAACACCATATATTTT
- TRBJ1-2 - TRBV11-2 CASSTGGIYGYTF TGTGCCAGCAGCACTGGAGGGATCTATGGCTACACCTTC
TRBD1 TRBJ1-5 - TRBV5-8 CASRPQGGQPQHF TGTGCCAGCAGGCCACAGGGGGGTCAGCCCCAGCATTTT
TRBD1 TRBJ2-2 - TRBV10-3 CAIRKGADRDTGELFF TGTGCCATCAGGAAGGGGGCGGACCGCGACACCGGGGAGCTGTTTTTT
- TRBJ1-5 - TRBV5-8 CASSAYTAEPQHF TGTGCCAGCAGCGCCTACACCGCGGAGCCCCAGCATTTT
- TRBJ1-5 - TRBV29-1 CSVGWGQSNQPQHF TGCAGCGTTGGGTGGGGGCAGAGCAATCAGCCCCAGCATTTT
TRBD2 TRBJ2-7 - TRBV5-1 CASSSAGGSSYEQYF TGCGCCAGCAGCTCCGCCGGGGGGAGCTCCTACGAGCAGTACTTC
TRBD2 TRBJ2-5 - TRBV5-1 CASSLGWGGQETQYF TGCGCCAGCAGCTTGGGCTGGGGGGGCCAAGAGACCCAGTACTTC
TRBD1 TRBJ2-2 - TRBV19 CASSSRDRGTGELFF TGTGCCAGTAGTAGCCGGGACAGGGGCACCGGGGAGCTGTTTTTT
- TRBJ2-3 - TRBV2 CARGTSTDTQYF TGTGCCCGGGGAACTAGCACAGATACGCAGTATTTT
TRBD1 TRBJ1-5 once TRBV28 CASSLGQGAGQPQHF TGTGCCAGCAGTTTGGGGCAGGGGGCGGGTCAGCCCCAGCATTTT
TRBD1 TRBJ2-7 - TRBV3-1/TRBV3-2 CASSLEQGSLYEQYF TGTGCCAGCAGCCTTGAACAGGGGTCCCTCTACGAGCAGTACTTC
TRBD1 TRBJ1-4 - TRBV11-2 CASTETGGNEKLFF TGTGCCAGCACCGAGACAGGGGGTAATGAAAAACTGTTTTTT
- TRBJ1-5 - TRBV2 CASSQGSNQPQHF TGTGCCAGCAGTCAGGGTAGCAATCAGCCCCAGCATTTT
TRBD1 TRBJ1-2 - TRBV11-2 CASSVGQGHYGYTF TGTGCCAGCAGCGTCGGACAGGGACACTATGGCTACACCTTC
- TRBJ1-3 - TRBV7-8 CASSSRQSSGNTIYF TGTGCCAGCAGCTCCCGACAAAGCTCTGGAAACACCATATATTTT
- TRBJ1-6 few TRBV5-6 CASSLDSSYNSPLHF TGTGCCAGCAGCTTGGACAGCTCCTATAATTCACCCCTCCACTTT
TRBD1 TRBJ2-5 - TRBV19 CATAGTGGRKTQYF TGTGCCACCGCCGGGACAGGGGGCAGAAAGACCCAGTACTTC
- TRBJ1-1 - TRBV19 CASSAVDSRQAFF TGTGCCAGTAGTGCCGTGGACAGCCGACAAGCTTTCTTT
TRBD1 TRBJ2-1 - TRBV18 CASSQGQGRDNEQFF TGTGCCAGCTCACAGGGACAGGGGCGAGACAATGAGCAGTTCTTC
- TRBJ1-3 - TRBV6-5 CASSYESSGNTIYF TGTGCCAGCAGTTACGAGAGCTCTGGAAACACCATATATTTT
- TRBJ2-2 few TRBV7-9 CASSLAGDTGELFF TGTGCCAGCAGCCTGGCCGGGGACACCGGGGAGCTGTTTTTT
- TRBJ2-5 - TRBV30 CAWSVLETQYF TGTGCCTGGAGTGTACTAGAGACCCAGTACTTC
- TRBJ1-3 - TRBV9 CASSEGTGNTIYF TGTGCCAGCAGCGAGGGGACAGGAAACACCATATATTTT
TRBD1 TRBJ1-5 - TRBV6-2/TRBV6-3 CASSSDRSIQPQHF TGTGCCAGCAGTTCGGACAGGAGTATTCAGCCCCAGCATTTT
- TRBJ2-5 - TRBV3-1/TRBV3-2 CASSQTLIQETQYF TGTGCCAGCAGCCAAACTCTGATCCAAGAGACCCAGTACTTC
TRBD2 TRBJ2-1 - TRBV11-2 CASSWGTSGGPREQFF TGTGCCAGCAGCTGGGGGACTAGCGGGGGACCACGGGAGCAGTTCTTC
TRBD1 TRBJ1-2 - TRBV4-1 CASSQTGTGPTNYGYTF TGCGCCAGCAGCCAAACCGGGACAGGGCCAACTAACTATGGCTACACCTTC